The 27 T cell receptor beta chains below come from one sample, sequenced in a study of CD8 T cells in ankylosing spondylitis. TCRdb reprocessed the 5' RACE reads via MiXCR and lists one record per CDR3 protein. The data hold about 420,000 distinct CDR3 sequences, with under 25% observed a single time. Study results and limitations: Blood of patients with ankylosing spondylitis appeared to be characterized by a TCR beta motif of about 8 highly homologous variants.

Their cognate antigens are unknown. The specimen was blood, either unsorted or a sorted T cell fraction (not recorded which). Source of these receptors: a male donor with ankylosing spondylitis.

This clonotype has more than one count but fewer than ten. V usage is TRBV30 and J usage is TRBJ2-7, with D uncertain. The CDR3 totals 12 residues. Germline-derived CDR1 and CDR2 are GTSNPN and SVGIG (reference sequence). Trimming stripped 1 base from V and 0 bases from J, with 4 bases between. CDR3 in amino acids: CAWSGFSYEQYF. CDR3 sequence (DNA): TGTGCCTGGAGTGGCTTCTCCTACGAGCAGTACTTC.

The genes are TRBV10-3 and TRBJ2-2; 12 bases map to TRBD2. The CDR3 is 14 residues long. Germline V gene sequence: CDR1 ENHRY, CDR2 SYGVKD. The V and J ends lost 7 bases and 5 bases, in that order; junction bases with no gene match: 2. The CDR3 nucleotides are TGTGCCATCACCACTAGCGGGGGGACCGGGGAGCTGTTTTTT. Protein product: CAITTSGGTGELFF.

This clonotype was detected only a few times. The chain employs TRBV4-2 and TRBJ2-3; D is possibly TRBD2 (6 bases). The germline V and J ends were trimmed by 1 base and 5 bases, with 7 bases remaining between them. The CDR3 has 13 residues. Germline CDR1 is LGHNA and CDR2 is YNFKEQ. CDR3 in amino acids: CASSQVGGDTQYF. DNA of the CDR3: TGTGCCAGCAGCCAAGTGGGGGGAGATACGCAGTATTTT.

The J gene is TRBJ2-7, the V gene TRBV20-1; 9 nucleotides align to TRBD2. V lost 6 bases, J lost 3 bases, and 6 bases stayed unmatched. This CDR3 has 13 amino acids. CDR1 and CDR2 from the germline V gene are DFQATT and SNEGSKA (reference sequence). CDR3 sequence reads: CSAAAGGRYEQYF. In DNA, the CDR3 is TGCAGTGCCGCAGCGGGAGGACGCTACGAGCAGTACTTC.

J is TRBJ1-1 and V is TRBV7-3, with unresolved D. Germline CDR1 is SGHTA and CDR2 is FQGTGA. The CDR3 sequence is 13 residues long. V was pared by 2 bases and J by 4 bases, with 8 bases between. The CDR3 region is CASSLGSATEAFF. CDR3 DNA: TGTGCCAGCAGCTTAGGGAGCGCCACTGAAGCTTTCTTT.

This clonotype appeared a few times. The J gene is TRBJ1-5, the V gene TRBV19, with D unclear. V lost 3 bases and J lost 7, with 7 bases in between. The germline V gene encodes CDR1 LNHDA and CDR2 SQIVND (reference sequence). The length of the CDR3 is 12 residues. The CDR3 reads CASSIGGQPQHF. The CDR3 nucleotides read TGTGCCAGTAGTATCGGTGGGCAGCCCCAGCATTTT.

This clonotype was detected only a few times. CDR3 loop: CASSFRSSGNYEQYF. The CDR3 region has the DNA TGTGCCAGCAGTTTCCGCTCTAGCGGGAATTACGAGCAGTACTTC. The chain uses TRBV12-3 or TRBV12-4 and TRBJ2-7; 9 positions agree with TRBD2. The J segment lost 4 bases and the V segment lost 3 bases, leaving 7 bases of the junction unmatched. This CDR3 has 15 amino acids.

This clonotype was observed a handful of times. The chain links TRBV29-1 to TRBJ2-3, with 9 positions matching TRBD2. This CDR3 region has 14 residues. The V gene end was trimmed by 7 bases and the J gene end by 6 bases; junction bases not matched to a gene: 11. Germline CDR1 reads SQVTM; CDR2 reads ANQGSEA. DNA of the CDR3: TGCAGCGCTGCCGTGATAGCGGGAGTGGATACGCAGTATTTT. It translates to CSAAVIAGVDTQYF.

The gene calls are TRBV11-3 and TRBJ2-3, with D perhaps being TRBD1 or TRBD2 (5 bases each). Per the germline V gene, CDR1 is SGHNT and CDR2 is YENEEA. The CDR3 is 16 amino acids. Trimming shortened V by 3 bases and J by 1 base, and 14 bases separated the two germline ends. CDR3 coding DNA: TGTGCCAGCAGCTTGTGGGGGATGAAGCGCACAGATACGCAGTATTTT. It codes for CASSLWGMKRTDTQYF.

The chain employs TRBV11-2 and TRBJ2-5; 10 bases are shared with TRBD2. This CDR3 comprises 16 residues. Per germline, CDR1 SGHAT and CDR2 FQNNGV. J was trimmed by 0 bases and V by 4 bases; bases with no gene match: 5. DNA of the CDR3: TGTGCCAGCAGCTCGCAGACTAGCGGGTACCAAGAGACCCAGTACTTC. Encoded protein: CASSSQTSGYQETQYF.

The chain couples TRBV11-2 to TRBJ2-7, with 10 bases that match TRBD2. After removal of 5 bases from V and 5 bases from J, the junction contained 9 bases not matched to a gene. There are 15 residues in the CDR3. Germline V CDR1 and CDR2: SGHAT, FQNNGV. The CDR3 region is CASSATPTSGNEQYF. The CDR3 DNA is TGTGCCAGCAGCGCCACCCCTACTAGCGGGAACGAGCAGTACTTC.

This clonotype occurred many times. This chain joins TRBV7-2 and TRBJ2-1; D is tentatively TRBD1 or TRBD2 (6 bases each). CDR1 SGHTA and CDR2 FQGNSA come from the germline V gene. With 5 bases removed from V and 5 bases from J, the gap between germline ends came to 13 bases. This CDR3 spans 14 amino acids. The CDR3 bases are TGTGCCAGCAGCCTCCCCGGGGGCCACAATGAGCAGTTCTTC. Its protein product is CASSLPGGHNEQFF.

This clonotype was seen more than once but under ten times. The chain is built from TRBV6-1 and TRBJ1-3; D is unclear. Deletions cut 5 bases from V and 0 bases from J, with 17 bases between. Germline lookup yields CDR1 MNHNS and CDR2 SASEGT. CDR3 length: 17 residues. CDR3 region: CASSLKAGLISGNTIYF. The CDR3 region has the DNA TGTGCCAGCAGTCTTAAAGCCGGGTTGATCTCTGGAAACACCATATATTTT.

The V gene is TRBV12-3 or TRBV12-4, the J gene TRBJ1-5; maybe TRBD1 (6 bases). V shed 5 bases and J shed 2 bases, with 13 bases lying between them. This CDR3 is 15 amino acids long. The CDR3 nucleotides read TGTGCCAGCAGTACCTACAGACAGGGCAATCAGCCCCAGCATTTT. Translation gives CASSTYRQGNQPQHF.

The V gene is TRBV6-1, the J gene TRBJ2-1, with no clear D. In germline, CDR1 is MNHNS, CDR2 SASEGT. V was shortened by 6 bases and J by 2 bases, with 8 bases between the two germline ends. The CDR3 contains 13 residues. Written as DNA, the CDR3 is TGTGCCAGCAGAAGTGAACCCTACAATGAGCAGTTCTTC. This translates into CASRSEPYNEQFF.

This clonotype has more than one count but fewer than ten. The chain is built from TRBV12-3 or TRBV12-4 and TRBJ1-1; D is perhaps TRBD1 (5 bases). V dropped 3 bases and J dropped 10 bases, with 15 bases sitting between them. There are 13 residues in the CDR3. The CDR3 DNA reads TGTGCCAGCAGTTTTACCGGGGGAGAAACAGCTTTCTTT. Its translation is CASSFTGGETAFF.

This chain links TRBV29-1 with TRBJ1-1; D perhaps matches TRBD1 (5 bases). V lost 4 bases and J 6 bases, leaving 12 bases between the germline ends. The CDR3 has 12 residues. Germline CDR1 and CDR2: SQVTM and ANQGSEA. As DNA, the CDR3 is TGCAGCGTTGGGAAGGGGAGGGCTGAAGCTTTCTTT. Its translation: CSVGKGRAEAFF.

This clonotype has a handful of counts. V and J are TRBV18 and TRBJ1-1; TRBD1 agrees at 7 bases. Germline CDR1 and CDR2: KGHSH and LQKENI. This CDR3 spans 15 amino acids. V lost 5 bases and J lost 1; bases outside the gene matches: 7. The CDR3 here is CASSSDRVANTEAFF. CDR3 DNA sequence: TGTGCCAGCTCATCCGACAGGGTTGCGAACACTGAAGCTTTCTTT.

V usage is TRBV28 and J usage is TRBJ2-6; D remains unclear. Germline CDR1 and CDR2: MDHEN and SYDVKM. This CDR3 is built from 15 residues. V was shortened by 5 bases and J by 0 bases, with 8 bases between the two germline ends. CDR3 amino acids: CASSRPHSGANVLTF. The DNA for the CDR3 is TGTGCCAGCAGTCGCCCCCACTCTGGGGCCAACGTCCTGACTTTC. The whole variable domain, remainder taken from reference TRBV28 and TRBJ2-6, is DVKVTQSSRYLVKRTGEKVFLECVQDMDHENMFWYRQDPGLGLRLIYFSYDVKMKEKGDIPEGYSVSREKKERFSLILESASTNQTSMYLCASSRPHSGANVLTFGAGSRLTVL.

CDR3 coding DNA: TGTGCCAGCAGCTTCCAAGTCAGGGGATCCGGAAACACCATATATTTT. Translated, it gives CASSFQVRGSGNTIYF. The chain carries TRBV7-9 and TRBJ1-3; possible D gene TRBD1, 6 bases. V was cut by 3 bases and J by 4 bases, with 16 bases left in between. Germline loops: CDR1 SEHNR, CDR2 FQNEAQ (reference sequence). This CDR3 has 16 amino acids.

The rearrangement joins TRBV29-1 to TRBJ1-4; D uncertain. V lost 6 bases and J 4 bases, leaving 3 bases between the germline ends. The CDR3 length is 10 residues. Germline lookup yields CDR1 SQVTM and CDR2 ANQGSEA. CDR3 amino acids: CSVRNEKLFF. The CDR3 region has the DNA TGCAGCGTCCGTAATGAAAAACTGTTTTTT.

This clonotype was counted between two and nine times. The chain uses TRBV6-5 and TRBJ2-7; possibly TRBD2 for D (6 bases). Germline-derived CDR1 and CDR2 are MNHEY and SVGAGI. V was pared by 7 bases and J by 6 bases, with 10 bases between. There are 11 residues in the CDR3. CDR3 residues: CASTHGGEQYF. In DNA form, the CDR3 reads TGTGCCAGCACTCACGGGGGCGAGCAGTACTTC.

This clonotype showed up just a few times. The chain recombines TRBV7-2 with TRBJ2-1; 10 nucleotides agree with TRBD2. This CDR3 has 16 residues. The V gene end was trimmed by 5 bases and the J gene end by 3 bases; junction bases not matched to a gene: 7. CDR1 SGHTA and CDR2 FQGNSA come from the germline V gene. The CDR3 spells CASSPKTSGNYNEQFF. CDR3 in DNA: TGTGCCAGCAGCCCGAAAACTAGCGGGAACTACAATGAGCAGTTCTTC.

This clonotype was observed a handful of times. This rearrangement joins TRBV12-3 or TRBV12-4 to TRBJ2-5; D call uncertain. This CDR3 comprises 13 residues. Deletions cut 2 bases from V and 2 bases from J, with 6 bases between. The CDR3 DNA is TGTGCCAGCAGTTTATACCAGCAAGAGACCCAGTACTTC. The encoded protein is CASSLYQQETQYF.

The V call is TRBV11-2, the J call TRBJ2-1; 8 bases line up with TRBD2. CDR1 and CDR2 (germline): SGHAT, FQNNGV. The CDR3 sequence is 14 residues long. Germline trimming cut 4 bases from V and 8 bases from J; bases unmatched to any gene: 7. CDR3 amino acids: CASSYSGTRYEQFF. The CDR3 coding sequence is TGTGCCAGCAGCTATTCCGGGACTAGGTATGAGCAGTTCTTC.

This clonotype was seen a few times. The CDR3 DNA sequence: TGTGCCAGCAGTGCAGGGGCGTCCTATAATTCACCCCTCCACTTT. Residues: CASSAGASYNSPLHF. This rearrangement joins TRBV2 to TRBJ1-6; the D gene is possibly TRBD1 (6 bases). The CDR3 sequence is 15 residues long. Germline V gives CDR1 SNHLY, CDR2 FYNNEI. Trimming took off 4 bases at V and 1 base at J, with 8 bases between the two ends.

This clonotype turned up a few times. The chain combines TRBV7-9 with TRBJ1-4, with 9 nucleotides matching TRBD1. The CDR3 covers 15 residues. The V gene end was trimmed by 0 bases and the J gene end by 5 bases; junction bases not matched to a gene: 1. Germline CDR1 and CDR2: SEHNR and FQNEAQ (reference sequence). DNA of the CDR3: TGTGCCAGCAGCTTAGCCGGGACAGGGAATGAAAAACTGTTTTTT. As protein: CASSLAGTGNEKLFF.